Included here is one TCR beta chain sequence, with context. Trimming removed 10 bases at V and 0 bases at J, with 9 bases between. The CDR3 has 12 amino acids. CDR1 and CDR2 (germline): MDHEN, SYDVKM. TCRdb keeps only in-frame clones here, not all; method: immunoSEQ multiplex PCR. The table shows under 850,000 clones, with 80% to 95% occurring only once. These data belong to a study of shared clonotypes between healthy human individuals. Terminally differentiated effector memory CD45RA+ cells were excluded from the naive CD8 cells, which were CD45RO-negative and positively selected for CCR7. The rearrangement links TRBV28 to TRBJ2-5; no clear D gene. The source material was naive CD8+ T cells sorted from blood. This TCR came from a man aged 25-45 years in good health. Here the CDR3 DNA reads TGTGCCACCGAACCCAACCAAGAGACCCAGTACTTC. Its protein is CATEPNQETQYF.